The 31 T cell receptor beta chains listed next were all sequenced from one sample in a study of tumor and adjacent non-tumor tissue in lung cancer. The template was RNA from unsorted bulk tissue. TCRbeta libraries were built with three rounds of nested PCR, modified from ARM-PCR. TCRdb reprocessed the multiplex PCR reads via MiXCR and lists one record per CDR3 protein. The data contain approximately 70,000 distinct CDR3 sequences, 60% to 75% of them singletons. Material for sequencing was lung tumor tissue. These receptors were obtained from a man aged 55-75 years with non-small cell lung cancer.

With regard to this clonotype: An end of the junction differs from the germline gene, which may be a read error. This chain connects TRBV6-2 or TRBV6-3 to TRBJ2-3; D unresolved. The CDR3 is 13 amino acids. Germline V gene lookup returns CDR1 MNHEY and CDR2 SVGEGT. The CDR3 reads CACIGSSIDTQYF. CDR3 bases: TGTGCCTGTATCGGAAGTAGCATAGATACGCAGTATTTT.

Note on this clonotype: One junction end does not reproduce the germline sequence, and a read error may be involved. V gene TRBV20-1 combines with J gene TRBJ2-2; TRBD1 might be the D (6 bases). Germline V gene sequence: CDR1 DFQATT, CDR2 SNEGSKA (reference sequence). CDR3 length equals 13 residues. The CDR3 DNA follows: TGCAGTGCTAACCAGGGGCACGCCGGGGAGTTGTTTTTT. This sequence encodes CSANQGHAGELFF.

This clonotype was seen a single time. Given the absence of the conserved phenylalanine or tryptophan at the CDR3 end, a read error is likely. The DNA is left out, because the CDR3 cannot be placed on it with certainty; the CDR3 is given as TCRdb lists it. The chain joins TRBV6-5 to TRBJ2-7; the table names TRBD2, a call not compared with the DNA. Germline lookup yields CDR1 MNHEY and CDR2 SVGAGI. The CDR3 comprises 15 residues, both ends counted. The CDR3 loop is CASSHLRRETAEQYL.

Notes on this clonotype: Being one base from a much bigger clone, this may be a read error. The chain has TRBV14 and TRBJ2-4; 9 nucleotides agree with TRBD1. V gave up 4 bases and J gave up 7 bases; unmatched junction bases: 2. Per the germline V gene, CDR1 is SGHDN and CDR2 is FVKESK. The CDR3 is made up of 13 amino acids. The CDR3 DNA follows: TGTGCCAGCAGCCGGGACAGGGTTAACATTCAGTACTTC. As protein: CASSRDRVNIQYF.

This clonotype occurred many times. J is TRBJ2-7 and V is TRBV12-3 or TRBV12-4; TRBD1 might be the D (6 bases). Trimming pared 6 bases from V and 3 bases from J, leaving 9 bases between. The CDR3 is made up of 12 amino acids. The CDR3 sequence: CASSRGIYEQYF. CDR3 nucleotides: TGTGCCAGCAGCAGGGGTATCTACGAGCAGTACTTC.

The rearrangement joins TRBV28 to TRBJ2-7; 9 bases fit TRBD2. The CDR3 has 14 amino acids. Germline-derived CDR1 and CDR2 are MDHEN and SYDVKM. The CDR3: CDSSLGGRVDEQYF. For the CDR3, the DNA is TGTGATAGCAGTTTAGGCGGGAGGGTGGACGAGCAGTACTTC.

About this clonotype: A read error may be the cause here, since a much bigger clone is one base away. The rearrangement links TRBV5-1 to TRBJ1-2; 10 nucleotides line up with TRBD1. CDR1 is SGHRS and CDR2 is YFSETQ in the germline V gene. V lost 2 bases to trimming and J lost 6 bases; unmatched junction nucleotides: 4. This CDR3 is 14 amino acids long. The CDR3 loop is CASSFGTGANGYTF. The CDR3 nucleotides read TGCGCCAGCAGCTTCGGGACAGGGGCCAATGGCTACACCTTC.

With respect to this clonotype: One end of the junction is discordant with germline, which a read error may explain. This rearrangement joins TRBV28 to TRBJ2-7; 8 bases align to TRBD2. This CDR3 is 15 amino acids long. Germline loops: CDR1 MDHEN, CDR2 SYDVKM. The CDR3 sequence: CTSSFPTSAAYKQYF. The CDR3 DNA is TGTACCAGCAGTTTTCCGACTAGCGCCGCCTATAAGCAGTACTTC.

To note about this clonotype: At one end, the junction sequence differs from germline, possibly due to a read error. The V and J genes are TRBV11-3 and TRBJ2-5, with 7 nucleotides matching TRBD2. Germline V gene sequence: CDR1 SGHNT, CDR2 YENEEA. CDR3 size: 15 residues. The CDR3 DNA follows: TGTGCCCGCAGCCCAGGACTAGAGGAGGAGGAGACCCAGTACTTC. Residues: CARSPGLEEEETQYF.

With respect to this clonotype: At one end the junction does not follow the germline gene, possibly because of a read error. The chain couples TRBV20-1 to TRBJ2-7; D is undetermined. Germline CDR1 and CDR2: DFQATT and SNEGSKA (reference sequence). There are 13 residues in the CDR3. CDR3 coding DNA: TGCAGTGGCTTATCGGAGAATTCCTACAAGCAGTATTTC. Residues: CSGLSENSYKQYF.

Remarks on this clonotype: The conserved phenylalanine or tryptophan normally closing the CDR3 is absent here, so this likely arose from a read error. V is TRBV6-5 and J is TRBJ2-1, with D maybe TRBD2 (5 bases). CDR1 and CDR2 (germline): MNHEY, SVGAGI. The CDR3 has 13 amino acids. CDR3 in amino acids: CASGYGVLDEQFT. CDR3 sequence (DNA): TGTGCCAGCGGTTACGGGGTCCTGGATGAGCAGTTCACC.

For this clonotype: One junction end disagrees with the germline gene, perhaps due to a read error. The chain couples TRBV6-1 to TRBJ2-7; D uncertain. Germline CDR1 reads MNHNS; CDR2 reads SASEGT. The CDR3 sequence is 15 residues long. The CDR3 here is CANSVSTEWAYEQYF. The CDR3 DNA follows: TGTGCCAACAGTGTAAGTACAGAGTGGGCCTACGAGCAGTACTTC.

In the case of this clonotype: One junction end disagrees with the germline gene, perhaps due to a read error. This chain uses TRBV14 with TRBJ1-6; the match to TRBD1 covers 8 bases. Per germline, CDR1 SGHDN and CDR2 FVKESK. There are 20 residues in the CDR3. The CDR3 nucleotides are TGTGCCAGCAGCCCCGACGTAAGGGGGACAGGTAGTCCCTATAATTCACTCCTCCACTTT. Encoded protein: CASSPDVRGTGSPYNSLLHF.

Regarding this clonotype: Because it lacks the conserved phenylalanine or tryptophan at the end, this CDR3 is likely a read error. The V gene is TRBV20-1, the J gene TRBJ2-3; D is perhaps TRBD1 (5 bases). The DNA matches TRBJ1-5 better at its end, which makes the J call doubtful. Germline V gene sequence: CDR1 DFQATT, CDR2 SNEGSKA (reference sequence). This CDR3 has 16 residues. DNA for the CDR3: TGCAGTGCTAGAGATGGGACTAGCGGAACCACAGATACGCAGCATTCT. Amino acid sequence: CSARDGTSGTTDTQHS.

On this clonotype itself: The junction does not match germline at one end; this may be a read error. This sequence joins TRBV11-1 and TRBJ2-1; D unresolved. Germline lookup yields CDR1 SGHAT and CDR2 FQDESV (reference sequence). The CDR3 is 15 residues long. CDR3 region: CASSFDTYSTNKQFF. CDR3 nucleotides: TGTGCCAGCAGCTTTGACACCTATAGCACCAATAAGCAGTTCTTC.

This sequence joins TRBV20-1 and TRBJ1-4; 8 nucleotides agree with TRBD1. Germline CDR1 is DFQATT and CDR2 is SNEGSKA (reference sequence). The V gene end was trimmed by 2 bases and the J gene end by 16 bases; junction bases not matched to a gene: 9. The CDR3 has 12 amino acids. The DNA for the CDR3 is TGCAGTGCTAGACAGGGGGCTGAAAGACCGTTTTTT. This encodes CSARQGAERPFF.

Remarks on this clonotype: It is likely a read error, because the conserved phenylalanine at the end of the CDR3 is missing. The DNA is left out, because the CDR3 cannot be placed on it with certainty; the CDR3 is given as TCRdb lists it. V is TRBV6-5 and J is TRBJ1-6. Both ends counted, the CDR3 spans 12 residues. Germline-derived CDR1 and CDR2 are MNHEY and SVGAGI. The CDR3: CASSYSGVTPPL.

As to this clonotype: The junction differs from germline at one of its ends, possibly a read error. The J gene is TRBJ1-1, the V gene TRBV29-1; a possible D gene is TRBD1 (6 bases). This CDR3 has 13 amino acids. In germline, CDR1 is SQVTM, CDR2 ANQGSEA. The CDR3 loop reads CRVGEGGNAEAFF. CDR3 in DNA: TGCCGCGTTGGTGAAGGGGGGAACGCTGAAGCTTTCTTT.

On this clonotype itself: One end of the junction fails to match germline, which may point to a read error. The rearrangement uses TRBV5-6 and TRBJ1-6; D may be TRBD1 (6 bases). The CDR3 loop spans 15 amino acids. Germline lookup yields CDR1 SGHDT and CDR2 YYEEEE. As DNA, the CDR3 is TGTGCTAGCACCTTGAGGCAGGGGAATGGATCACTCCTCCACTTT. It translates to CASTLRQGNGSLLHF.

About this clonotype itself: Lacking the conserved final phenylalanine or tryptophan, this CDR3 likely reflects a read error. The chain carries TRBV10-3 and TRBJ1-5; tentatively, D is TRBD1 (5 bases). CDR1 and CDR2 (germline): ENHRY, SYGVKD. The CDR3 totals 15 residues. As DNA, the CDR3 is TGTACCATCAGTGAGACGACAGCTAGCAATCAGCCCCAGCATTAT. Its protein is CTISETTASNQPQHY.

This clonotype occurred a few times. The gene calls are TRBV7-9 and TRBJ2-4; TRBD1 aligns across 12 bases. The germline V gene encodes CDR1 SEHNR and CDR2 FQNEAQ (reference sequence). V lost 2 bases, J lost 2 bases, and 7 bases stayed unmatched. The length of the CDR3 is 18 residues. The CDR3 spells CASSLQGQGARPKNIQYF. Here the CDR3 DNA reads TGTGCCAGCAGCTTACAGGGACAGGGGGCTCGTCCCAAAAACATTCAGTACTTC.

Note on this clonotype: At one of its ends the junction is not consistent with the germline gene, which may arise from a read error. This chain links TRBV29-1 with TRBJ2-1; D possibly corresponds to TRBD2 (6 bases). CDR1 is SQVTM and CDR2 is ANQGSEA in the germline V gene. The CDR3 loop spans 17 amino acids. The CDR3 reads CGVDFAGGPSPYNEQFF. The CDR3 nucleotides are TGCGGCGTTGACTTTGCAGGAGGGCCGAGTCCCTACAATGAGCAGTTCTTC.

CDR3 residues: CASSLSWGSAFF. For the CDR3, the DNA is TGTGCCAGCAGCCTTTCATGGGGCAGTGCTTTCTTT. The genes are TRBV12-3 or TRBV12-4 and TRBJ1-1; TRBD1 might be the D (5 bases). V was trimmed by 6 bases and J by 11 bases, leaving 16 bases between them. CDR3 length: 12 residues.

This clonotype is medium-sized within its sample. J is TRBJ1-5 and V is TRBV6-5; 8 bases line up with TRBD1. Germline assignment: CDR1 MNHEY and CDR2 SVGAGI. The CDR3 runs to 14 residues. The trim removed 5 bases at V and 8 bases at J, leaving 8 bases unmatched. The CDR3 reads CASSRTTGEKPQHF. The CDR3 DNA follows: TGTGCCAGCAGTCGCACGACAGGGGAGAAGCCCCAGCATTTT.

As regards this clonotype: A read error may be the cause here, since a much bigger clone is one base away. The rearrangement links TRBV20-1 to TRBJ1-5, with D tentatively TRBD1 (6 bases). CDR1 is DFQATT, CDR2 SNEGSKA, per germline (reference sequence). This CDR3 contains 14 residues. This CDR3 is CSAASGAPNQSQHF. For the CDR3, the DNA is TGCAGTGCCGCCTCAGGGGCCCCCAATCAGTCCCAGCATTTT.

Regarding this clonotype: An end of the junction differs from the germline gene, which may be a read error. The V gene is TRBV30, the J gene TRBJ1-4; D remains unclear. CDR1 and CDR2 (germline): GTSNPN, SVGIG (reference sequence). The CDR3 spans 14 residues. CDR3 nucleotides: TGTGTCTCAAACGAAAGGGCAGCTAATGAAAGACTGTTTTTT. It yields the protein CVSNERAANERLFF.

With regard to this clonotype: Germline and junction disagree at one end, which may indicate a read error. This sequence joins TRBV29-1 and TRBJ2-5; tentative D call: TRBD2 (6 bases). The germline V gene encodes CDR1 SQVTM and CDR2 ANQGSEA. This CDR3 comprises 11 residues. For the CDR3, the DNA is TGTAGCGGTCAGAGACAAGAGACCCAGTACTTC. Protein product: CSGQRQETQYF.

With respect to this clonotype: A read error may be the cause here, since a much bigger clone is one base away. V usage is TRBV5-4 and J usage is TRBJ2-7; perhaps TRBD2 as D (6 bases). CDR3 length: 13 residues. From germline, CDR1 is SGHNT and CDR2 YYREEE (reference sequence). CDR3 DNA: TGTGCCAGCAGCTTGAGGGGAGGAAACGACCAGTACTTC. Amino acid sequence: CASSLRGGNDQYF.

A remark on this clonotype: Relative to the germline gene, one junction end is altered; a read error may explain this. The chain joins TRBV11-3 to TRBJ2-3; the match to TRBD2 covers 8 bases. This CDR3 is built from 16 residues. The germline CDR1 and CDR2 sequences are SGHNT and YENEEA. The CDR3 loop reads CANSSGLADSTDTQYF. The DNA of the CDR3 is TGTGCCAACAGCTCAGGACTAGCAGATAGCACAGATACGCAGTATTTT.

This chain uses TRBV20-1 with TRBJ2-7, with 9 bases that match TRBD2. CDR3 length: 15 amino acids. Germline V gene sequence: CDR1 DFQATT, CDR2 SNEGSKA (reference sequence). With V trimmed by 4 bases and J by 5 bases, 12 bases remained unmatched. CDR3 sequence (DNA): TGCAGTGCTATTGACAGGTGGGTAGCGGGAGACGAGCAGTACTTC. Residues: CSAIDRWVAGDEQYF.

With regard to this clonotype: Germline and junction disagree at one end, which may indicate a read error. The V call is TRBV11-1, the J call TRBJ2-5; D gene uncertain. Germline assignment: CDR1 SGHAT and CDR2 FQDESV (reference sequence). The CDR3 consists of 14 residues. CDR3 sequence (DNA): TGTGCCAGCAGCAAAGATACGTGCCAAGAGACTCAGTACTTC. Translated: CASSKDTCQETQYF.